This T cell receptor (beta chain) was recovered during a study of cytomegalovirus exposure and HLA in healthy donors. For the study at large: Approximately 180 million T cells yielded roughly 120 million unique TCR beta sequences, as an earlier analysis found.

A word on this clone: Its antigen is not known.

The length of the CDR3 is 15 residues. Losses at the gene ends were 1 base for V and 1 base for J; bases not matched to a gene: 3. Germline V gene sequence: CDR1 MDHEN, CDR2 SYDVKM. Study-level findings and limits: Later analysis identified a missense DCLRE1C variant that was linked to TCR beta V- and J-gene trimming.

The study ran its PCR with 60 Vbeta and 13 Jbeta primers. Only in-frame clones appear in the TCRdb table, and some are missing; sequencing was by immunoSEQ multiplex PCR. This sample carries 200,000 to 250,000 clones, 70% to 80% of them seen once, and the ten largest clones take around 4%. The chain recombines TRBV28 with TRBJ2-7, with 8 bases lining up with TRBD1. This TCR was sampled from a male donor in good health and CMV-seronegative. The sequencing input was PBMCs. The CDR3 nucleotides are TGTGCCAGCAGTTTATTAGGGACAGGTTCCTACGAGCAGTACTTC. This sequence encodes CASSLLGTGSYEQYF.